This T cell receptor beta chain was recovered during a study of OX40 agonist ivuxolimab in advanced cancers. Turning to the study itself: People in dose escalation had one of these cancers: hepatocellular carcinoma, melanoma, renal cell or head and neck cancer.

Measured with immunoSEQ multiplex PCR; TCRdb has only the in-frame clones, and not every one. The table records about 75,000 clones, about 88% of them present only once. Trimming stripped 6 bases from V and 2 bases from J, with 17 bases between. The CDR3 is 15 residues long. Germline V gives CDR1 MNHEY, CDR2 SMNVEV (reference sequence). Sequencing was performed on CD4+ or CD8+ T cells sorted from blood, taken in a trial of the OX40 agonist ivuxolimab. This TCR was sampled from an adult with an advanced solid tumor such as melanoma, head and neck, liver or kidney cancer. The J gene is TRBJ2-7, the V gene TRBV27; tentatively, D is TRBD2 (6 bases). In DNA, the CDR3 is TGTGCCAGCAGCACTTTGGAGCGGGTCGCCTACGAGCAGTACTTC. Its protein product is CASSTLERVAYEQYF.